This T cell receptor beta chain was observed in a study of lymphopenia after photon versus proton radiotherapy (dated 2019 in TCRdb). Turning to the overall study: Photon and proton radiation therapy were compared by the study for their immunological effects in patients with gastrointestinal tumors who developed high-grade lymphopenia. The goal of the study was to describe how the two radiation modalities differ in their effects on the immune system. A cohort of some 22 patients with gastrointestinal tumors who received either photon or proton therapy and subsequently developed lymphopenia was included. The paper as a whole reports these results and caveats: Once the lymphocyte count had reached its nadir, the repertoires of photon-treated patients showed oligoclonal expansion, particularly of CD8+ Temra cells, and this expansion drove the decline in diversity. Among patients across the cohort who died, overall survival time showed an inverse correlation with a larger post-nadir drop in TCR diversity. The authors looked at the survival association only in patients who died, and they framed better survival with proton therapy as a possibility rather than a demonstrated result. Relative stability during treatment was observed in proton-treated patients, whereas loss of naive T cells and TCR diversity and gain of effector/memory populations were observed in photon-treated patients.

The library was generated by the immunoSEQ multiplex PCR assay. T cell repertoires were profiled by deep sequencing of rearranged TCR beta loci, alongside multiparametric flow cytometry. TCRdb re-hosts the immuneACCESS table, in-frame sequences only. Its copies lack some clones; in the studies checked, an unresolved V gene accounts for under half of them, and the cause for the rest is not known. The sample table lists 29,000 or so clones, about 87% of them with a count of one. The top ten clonotypes cover roughly 50% of the sample. As concerns this clone: Its antigen is unknown. No much larger clonotype is one base removed from it; base qualities were not supplied.

The receptor was derived from a woman aged 55-75 years with cholangiocarcinoma. Some clones in this sample may be carry-over from other donors' samples. The sample was peripheral blood, taken from a patient treated with proton-based radiotherapy.

CDR3 region: CASSLSVQGQTGELFF. DNA sequence: TGTGCCAGCAGCTTATCGGTGCAGGGTCAGACCGGGGAGCTGTTTTTT. Recombination connected TRBV7-6 to TRBJ2-2; the D gene is possibly TRBD1, with 5 bases matching. Per the germline V gene, SGHVS is the CDR1 and FNYEAQ is the CDR2. V is reduced by 2 bases and J by 5 bases, leaving a spacing of 15 bases between them. From the cysteine up to the phenylalanine, the CDR3 has a length of 16 residues. Only CDR3 DNA remains: 48 bases, in frame from the first base.